This T cell receptor beta chain was observed in a study of neoadjuvant anti-PD-1 for oral cavity cancer. Turning to the study itself: Patients without progression got a fourth dose around day 43.

Generated by immunoSEQ multiplex PCR, the TCRdb table keeps only in-frame clones and is missing some. The profile shows about 14,000 clones, approximately 70% of them singletons. CDR3 size: 14 residues. Germline assignment: CDR1 MDHEN and CDR2 SYDVKM. V lost 3 bases and J lost 2; bases outside the gene matches: 4. This sample's time point: after neoadjuvant nivolumab, at surgical resection. The V call is TRBV28, the J call TRBJ2-7; the match to TRBD1 covers 7 bases. Here the sequenced sample was PBMCs, taken after nivolumab (anti-PD-1) treatment. The sequence was obtained from a person between 40 and 80 years old with oral cavity squamous cell carcinoma. The CDR3 region is CASSFHQGAYEQYF. The CDR3 region has the DNA TGTGCCAGCAGTTTCCACCAGGGGGCCTACGAGCAGTACTTC.